This note documents a single T cell receptor beta chain sequence. Its antigen is still unknown. No qualities accompany the bases; no much larger clone lies one base away. The Qiagen DNeasy kit was used to extract genomic DNA both from unsorted PBMCs and from the negatively selected CD4+ and CD8+ fractions. TCR beta CDR3 regions were subjected to amplification by immunoSEQ multiplex PCR with primers that anneal to V and J segments. A synthetic immune receptor repertoire was used to minimize amplification bias, and any residual bias was removed computationally once sequencing was done. Regarding the original processing steps: Repertoire diversity was quantified as the Shannon entropy index using custom Python scripts. The unsorted, CD4+ and CD8+ repertoires were each analyzed separately, with the exception of combined analyses, where CD4+ and CD8+ sequences were merged in silico. Clonal expansion was defined as at least a 2-fold frequency increase after treatment relative to C1D1, with a pseudocount of 0.5 for undetected baseline clones. Singleton clones were defined as clones with 0 or 1 copy at C1D1, and non-singleton clones were defined as clones with 2 or more copies. By matching protein sequences in sorted samples from the same patient, clones expanded in unsorted samples were annotated as CD4+, CD8+ or unknown. Wilcoxon tests on paired samples were used to test diversity changes from C1D1 to C4D1. The table was pulled from immuneACCESS by TCRdb, which kept in-frame rearrangements only. Such tables lose some clones; where checked, under half of the loss comes from unresolved V genes, and the rest has no known cause. V and J calls and clone size are copied from that table; D and trimming were computed from the DNA. This sample has tens of thousands of clones in its table, and 75% to 90% of those were observed once. Of the sample, about 10% is held by the ten largest clones.

Trimmed from V: 3 bases; trimmed from J: 0 bases; junction bases lacking a gene match: 7. The CDR3 numbers 17 residues from cysteine through phenylalanine. The kept DNA is CDR3 alone, 51 bases in frame from the first base. Reading the germline V gene gives CDR1 SGHVS and CDR2 FNYEAQ. This sample stems from a study of PD-1 blockade in classical Hodgkin lymphoma (dated by TCRdb to the early 2020s). Regarding the study in general: Nivolumab dosing was 3 mg/kg intravenously every 2 weeks, continuing until either disease progression or unacceptable toxicity. A peripheral blood immune signature of response to PD-1 blockade in classical Hodgkin lymphoma was defined using TCR beta sequencing and CyTOF.

Read against the paper, the sample's time point label means: cycle 2 day 1 (C2D1) of nivolumab. Relapse after autologous stem cell transplantation had occurred in all trial patients, and cohorts A, B and C were distinguished by prior brentuximab vedotin exposure. The trial cohort included 50 to 60 patients with relapsed/refractory classical Hodgkin lymphoma, and each patient had a best overall response of complete response, partial response or progressive disease. Single-agent nivolumab was administered to trial patients in the multi-cohort phase II CheckMate 205 trial. An independent review committee assessed best overall response using the 2007 International Working Group response criteria. Trial PBMCs were obtained immediately prior to nivolumab initiation (C1D1) and on therapy at cycle 2 day 1 and cycle 4 day 1. Peripheral blood was collected in 8 mL Vacutainer Cell Preparation Tubes, from which PBMCs were isolated by centrifugation and then cryopreserved.

The paper as a whole reports these results and caveats: The study was restricted to a single clinical trial cohort, and the causes of repertoire differences, possibly disease activity or prior therapy, were left undefined. A significant rise by C4D1 was seen in CD4+ but not CD8+ TCR diversity (p=0.0027 vs p=0.16), with the rise being most apparent in complete responders (p=0.02). Lower diversity was observed in patients in whom nivolumab was started less than 1 year after ASCT, and these patients were excluded from later analyses so that confounding by immune reconstitution would be avoided. Trial patients achieving complete response had baseline diversity similar to newly diagnosed patients, whereas partial responders and progressors had significantly lower diversity. Baseline TCR diversity was reported as lower in newly diagnosed patients than in healthy donors, and lower still in relapsed/refractory patients.

This receptor chain uses TRBV7-6 and TRBJ2-1; 8 central bases correspond to TRBD2. The TCR originated in a human donor with classical Hodgkin lymphoma. This specimen was peripheral blood mononuclear cells (PBMCs), taken before the second cycle of nivolumab. For the CDR3, the sequence is CASSFPSGGSSYNEQFF. The nucleotide sequence reads as follows: TGTGCCAGCAGCTTTCCGAGCGGGGGAAGCTCCTACAATGAGCAGTTCTTC.